The sequence of this T cell receptor (beta chain) was determined in a study of molecular identifiers for immune sequencing clone quantification. Study results and caveats: Investigators reportedly could detect spiked Jurkat TCR RNA from one cell among approximately 970,000 naive cells.

From the PCR reads, TCRdb called clonotypes with MiXCR, one entry per CDR3 protein. The sample includes approximately 590,000 distinct CDR3 sequences, roughly 23% seen only once; the top ten take about 0.84%. The germline V gene encodes CDR1 LNHNV and CDR2 YYDKDF (reference sequence). Trimming cost V 0 bases and J 6 bases; bases outside gene matches: 2. This CDR3 has 14 amino acids. CD8+CD4-CCR7+CD45RA+ sorting gave the naive CD8 T cells. There are a few counts of this clonotype. Its target is not known. V gene TRBV15 combines with J gene TRBJ2-1, with 7 bases that match TRBD1. The TCR originated in a human donor in good health. Some libraries in this study had Jurkat cell RNA spiked in. Sequenced: naive CD8+ T cells from blood, with Jurkat cell RNA spiked in. Subset reported: FACS-sorted CD8+CD4-CCR7+CD45RA+ naive T cells. The CDR3 protein is CATSRERTGNEQFF. CDR3 nucleotide sequence: TGTGCCACCAGCAGAGAACGGACAGGCAATGAGCAGTTCTTC.